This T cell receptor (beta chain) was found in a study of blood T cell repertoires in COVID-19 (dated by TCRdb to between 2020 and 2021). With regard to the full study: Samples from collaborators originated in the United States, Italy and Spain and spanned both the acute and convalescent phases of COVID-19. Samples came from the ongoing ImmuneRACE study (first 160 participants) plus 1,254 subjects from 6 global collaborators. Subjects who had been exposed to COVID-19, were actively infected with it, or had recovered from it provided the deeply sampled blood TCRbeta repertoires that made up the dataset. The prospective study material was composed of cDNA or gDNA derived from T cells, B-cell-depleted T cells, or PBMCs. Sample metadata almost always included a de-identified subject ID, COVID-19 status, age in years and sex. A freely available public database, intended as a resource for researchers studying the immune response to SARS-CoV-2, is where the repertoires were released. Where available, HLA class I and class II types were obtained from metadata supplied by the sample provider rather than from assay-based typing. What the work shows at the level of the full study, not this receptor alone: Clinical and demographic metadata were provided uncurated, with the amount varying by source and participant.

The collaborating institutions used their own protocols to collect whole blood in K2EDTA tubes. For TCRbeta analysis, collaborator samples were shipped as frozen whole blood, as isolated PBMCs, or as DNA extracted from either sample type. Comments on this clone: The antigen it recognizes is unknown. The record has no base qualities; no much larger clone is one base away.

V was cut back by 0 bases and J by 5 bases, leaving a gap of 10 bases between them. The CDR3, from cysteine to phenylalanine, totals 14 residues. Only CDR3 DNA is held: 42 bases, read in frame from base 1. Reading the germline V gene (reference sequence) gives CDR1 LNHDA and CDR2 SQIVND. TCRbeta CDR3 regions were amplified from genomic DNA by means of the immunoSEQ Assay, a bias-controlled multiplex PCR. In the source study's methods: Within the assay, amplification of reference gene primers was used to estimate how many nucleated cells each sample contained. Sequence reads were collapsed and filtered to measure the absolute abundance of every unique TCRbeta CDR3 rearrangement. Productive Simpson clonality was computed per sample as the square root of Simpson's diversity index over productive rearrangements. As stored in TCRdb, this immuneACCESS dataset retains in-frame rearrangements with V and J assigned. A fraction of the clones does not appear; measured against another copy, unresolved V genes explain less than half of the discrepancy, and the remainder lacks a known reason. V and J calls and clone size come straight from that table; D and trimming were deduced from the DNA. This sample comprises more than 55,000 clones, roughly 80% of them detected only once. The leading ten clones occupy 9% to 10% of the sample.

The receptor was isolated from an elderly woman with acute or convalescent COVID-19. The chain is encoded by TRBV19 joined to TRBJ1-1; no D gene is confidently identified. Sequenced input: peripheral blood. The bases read TGTGCCAGTAGTATAGATAGGACTAGAACTGAAGCTTTCTTT. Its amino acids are CASSIDRTRTEAFF.